This T cell receptor (beta chain) was captured by sequencing in a study of OX40 agonist ivuxolimab in advanced cancers. Study background: In this trial design, patients received ivuxolimab intravenously at 0.01 to 10 mg/kg every 2 weeks.

The data were produced by immunoSEQ multiplex PCR, yet TCRdb's version contains in-frame clones alone and is incomplete. The table has tens of thousands of clones, roughly 84% seen once. The V gene's germline CDR1 is SGHNT and CDR2 YENEEA. The length of the CDR3 is 13 residues. The V and J ends lost 0 bases and 5 bases respectively, with 8 bases between them. Regarding the study as a whole: Still undetermined is the antigen specificity of the expanded peripheral T cells. Some nonresponders also had low normalized T-cell clonal expansion.

This clone has more than one count but fewer than ten. What it binds is not known. The sample here was CD4+ or CD8+ T cells sorted from blood, taken in a trial of the OX40 agonist ivuxolimab. The receptor comes from an adult with an advanced solid tumor such as melanoma, head and neck, liver or kidney cancer. The rearrangement links TRBV11-3 to TRBJ2-7; no definite D call. This CDR3 is CASSLESLNEQYF. The CDR3 region has the DNA TGTGCCAGCAGCTTAGAGTCTTTGAACGAGCAGTACTTC.